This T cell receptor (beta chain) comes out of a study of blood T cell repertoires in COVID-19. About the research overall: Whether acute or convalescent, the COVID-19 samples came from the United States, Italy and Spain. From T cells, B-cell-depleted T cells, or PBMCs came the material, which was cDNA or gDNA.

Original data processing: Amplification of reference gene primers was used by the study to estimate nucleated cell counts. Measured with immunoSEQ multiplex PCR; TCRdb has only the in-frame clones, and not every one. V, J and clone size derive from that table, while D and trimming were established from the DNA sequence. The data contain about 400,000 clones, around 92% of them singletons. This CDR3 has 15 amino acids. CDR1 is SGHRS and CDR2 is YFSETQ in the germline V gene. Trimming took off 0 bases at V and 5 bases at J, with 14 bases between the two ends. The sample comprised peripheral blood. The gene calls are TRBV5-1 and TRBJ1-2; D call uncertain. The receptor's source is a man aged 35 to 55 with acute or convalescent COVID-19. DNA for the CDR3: TGCGCCAGCAGCTTGGCTACAGATGCTGGGTATGGCTACACCTTC. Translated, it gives CASSLATDAGYGYTF.